These 26 T cell receptor beta chains were all obtained from the same sample, sequenced in a study of blood T cells in healthy people across ages. Alongside a J-beta primer mix, a sample-barcoded 5' primer served in a second PCR lasting 7 to 11 cycles. TCRdb processed the 5' RACE reads anew with MiXCR; each CDR3 protein has one entry. The sample has approximately 360,000 distinct CDR3 sequences, roughly half seen once. Sequencing input: blood. These receptors were taken from a man in his 60s in good health.

This chain links TRBV6-4 with TRBJ2-1; 9 positions match TRBD2. The CDR3 consists of 14 residues. V lost 8 bases and J lost 8; bases outside the gene matches: 10. Germline CDR1 MRHNA, CDR2 SNTAGT. CDR3 in DNA: TGTGCCAGCGGAGGCGGGGGGGCCGTCGATGAGCAGTTCTTC. Translating gives CASGGGGAVDEQFF.

At least ten counts were recorded for this clonotype. This chain joins TRBV5-1 and TRBJ1-1; perhaps TRBD1 as D (6 bases). Per the germline V gene, CDR1 is SGHRS and CDR2 is YFSETQ. The CDR3 covers 14 residues. V lost 4 bases to trimming and J lost 1 base, with 11 bases between them. CDR3 DNA sequence: TGCGCCAGCAGCCCGGGACACCCGAACACTGAAGCTTTCTTT. Its translation: CASSPGHPNTEAFF.

This clonotype was recorded at least ten times. The gene calls are TRBV7-2 and TRBJ2-5; D unresolved. CDR1 and CDR2 from the germline V gene are SGHTA and FQGNSA. Trimming left V 2 bases short and J 5 bases short, with 6 bases between. The CDR3 sequence is 12 residues long. CDR3: CASSLHRETQYF. As DNA, the CDR3 is TGTGCCAGCAGCTTACATCGGGAGACCCAGTACTTC.

This clonotype was seen a few times. CDR3 protein: CASSFGYGYTF. The DNA of the CDR3 is TGTGCCAGCAGTTTTGGATATGGCTACACCTTC. The chain uses TRBV12-3 or TRBV12-4 and TRBJ1-2, with no clear D. V lost 3 bases to trimming and J lost 5 bases, with 4 bases between them. This CDR3 has 11 residues.

Of note for this clonotype: A read error may account for a junction end that differs from germline. The V call is TRBV7-9, the J call TRBJ1-1; a weak D match, TRBD1 (6 bases). The germline V gene encodes CDR1 SEHNR and CDR2 FQNEAQ (reference sequence). This CDR3 is 15 amino acids long. The CDR3 DNA sequence: TGTGCCAGCAGCTTAGCTCGGACAGTTAACGCTGAGGCTTTCTTT. It codes for CASSLARTVNAEAFF.

This chain uses TRBV7-9 with TRBJ2-3; D is unclear. Trimming took off 6 bases at V and 0 bases at J, with 13 bases between the two ends. This CDR3 is built from 15 residues. Germline CDR1 is SEHNR and CDR2 is FQNEAQ (reference sequence). DNA for the CDR3: TGTGCCAGCAGTTCTTTCCCCGACAGCACAGATACGCAGTATTTT. Protein product: CASSSFPDSTDTQYF.

This chain uses TRBV4-3 with TRBJ2-4, with D unresolved. The better agreement between TRBJ2-7 and the DNA end casts doubt on the J call. The CDR3 is made up of 13 amino acids. The germline gives CDR1 LGHNA, CDR2 YSLEER. The CDR3 DNA is TGCGCCAGCAGCCAAGATAAGGTGACCGAGCAGTACTTC. Translation: CASSQDKVTEQYF.

The rearrangement uses TRBV5-1 and TRBJ2-5; perhaps TRBD2 as D (5 bases). Germline V lookup: CDR1 SGHRS, CDR2 YFSETQ. The germline V and J ends were trimmed by 4 bases and 2 bases, with 12 bases remaining between them. The CDR3 covers 14 residues. CDR3 loop: CASSRADYQETQYF. The CDR3 DNA follows: TGCGCCAGCAGCCGAGCGGATTATCAAGAGACCCAGTACTTC.

In the case of this clonotype: At one end, the junction sequence differs from germline, possibly due to a read error. The chain combines TRBV5-1 with TRBJ2-7, with a weak D call TRBD1 (6 bases). CDR3 length: 13 amino acids. The germline CDR1 and CDR2 sequences are SGHRS and YFSETQ. The CDR3 loop reads CTSSSTGPYEQYF. The CDR3 DNA is TGCACCAGCAGCTCGACAGGTCCGTACGAGCAGTACTTC. The whole variable domain, remainder taken from reference TRBV5-1 and TRBJ2-7, is KAGVTQTPRYLIKTRGQQVTLSCSPISGHRSVSWYQQTPGQGLQFLFEYFSETQRNKGNFPGRFSGRQFSNSRSEMNVSTLELGDSALYLCTSSSTGPYEQYFGPGTRLTVT.

The CDR3 sequence: CSANRKEYYNEQFF. The DNA of the CDR3 is TGCAGTGCTAACCGAAAGGAATATTACAATGAGCAGTTCTTC. V and J are TRBV20-1 and TRBJ2-1, with D unresolved. Germline CDR1 is DFQATT and CDR2 is SNEGSKA (reference sequence). This CDR3 has 14 residues. Deletions cut 4 bases from V and 4 bases from J, with 14 bases between.

The chain links TRBV6-5 to TRBJ2-3; TRBD2 might be the D (5 bases). The CDR3 length is 15 residues. V lost 0 bases and J lost 5, with 12 bases in between. Germline V gene sequence: CDR1 MNHEY, CDR2 SVGAGI. CDR3 DNA: TGTGCCAGCAGTTACTCTCGGCTAGCTAGAGATACGCAGTATTTT. It encodes CASSYSRLARDTQYF.

This clonotype has a single count. In nucleotides, the CDR3 is TGTGCCAGCAGTTACTCTCCCCTGGTTGAGCAGTTCTTC. Its translation is CASSYSPLVEQFF. J is TRBJ2-1 and V is TRBV6-2 or TRBV6-3; unclear D gene. This CDR3 has 13 residues. Per germline, CDR1 MNHEY and CDR2 SVGEGT. Trimming pared 0 bases from V and 9 bases from J, leaving 9 bases between.

There are many counts of this clonotype. The V call is TRBV20-1, the J call TRBJ2-3; 9 nucleotides align to TRBD2. CDR1 and CDR2 from the germline V gene are DFQATT and SNEGSKA (reference sequence). V trimming: 3 bases; J trimming: 4 bases; junction bases outside the gene matches: 5. This CDR3 region has 14 residues. DNA of the CDR3: TGCAGTGCTAGGCGGGAGGGAAACCCAGATACGCAGTATTTT. This sequence encodes CSARREGNPDTQYF.

In the case of this clonotype: A much larger clone differs from this one at a single base, so this may be a read error. The chain combines TRBV20-1 with TRBJ2-4; weak D call: TRBD2 (7 bases). Trimming removed 5 bases at V and 1 base at J, with 15 bases between. CDR1 is DFQATT, CDR2 SNEGSKA, per germline (reference sequence). This CDR3 is 15 amino acids long. The CDR3 sequence is CSADGGRQAKNIQYF. The CDR3 DNA is TGCAGTGCTGACGGGGGGCGGCAGGCCAAAAACATTCAGTACTTC.

The chain employs TRBV6-5 and TRBJ1-4; 9 bases line up with TRBD1. Germline V gene sequence: CDR1 MNHEY, CDR2 SVGAGI. The CDR3 length is 14 residues. The J segment lost 8 bases and the V segment lost 8 bases, leaving 9 bases of the junction unmatched. The CDR3 DNA is TGTGCCAGCGGTCACCGGGACAGGGAGGAAAAACTGTTTTTT. Translating gives CASGHRDREEKLFF.

The chain combines TRBV6-2 or TRBV6-3 with TRBJ2-5; 8 bases match TRBD2. TRBJ2-7 explains the end of the DNA better; the J call may be wrong. Germline loops: CDR1 MNHEY, CDR2 SVGEGT. The CDR3 has 15 residues. The chain's CDR3 is CASRGPGTSTYEQYF. The CDR3 DNA sequence: TGTGCCAGCAGGGGACCCGGGACTAGTACATACGAGCAGTACTTC.

In this sample, this clonotype turned up a few times. J is TRBJ1-5 and V is TRBV20-1, with D possibly matching TRBD1 (5 bases). This CDR3 contains 15 residues. V was trimmed by 3 bases and J by 5 bases, leaving 17 bases between them. The V gene's germline CDR1 is DFQATT and CDR2 SNEGSKA (reference sequence). CDR3 in amino acids: CSASPGTGGYQPQHF. Here the CDR3 DNA reads TGCAGTGCTAGTCCCGGGACCGGCGGGTATCAGCCCCAGCATTTT.

A few counts support this clonotype. This chain joins TRBV9 and TRBJ2-7; D is tentatively TRBD1 or TRBD2 (5 bases each). The DNA matches TRBJ2-5 better at its end, which makes the J call doubtful. The CDR3 has 15 amino acids. CDR1 is SGDLS, CDR2 YYNGEE, per germline. CDR3 in amino acids: CASSTRGLGGETQYF. The CDR3 DNA follows: TGTGCCAGCAGCACGAGGGGCCTTGGTGGGGAGACCCAGTACTTC.

The chain carries TRBV2 and TRBJ2-3; TRBD1 agrees at 8 bases. The CDR3 contains 15 residues. CDR1 and CDR2 from the germline V gene are SNHLY and FYNNEI. V was pared by 6 bases and J by 4 bases, with 9 bases of the junction left unmatched. CDR3 sequence: CASRHTGGVADTQYF. The DNA of the CDR3 is TGTGCCAGCAGGCATACAGGGGGTGTCGCAGATACGCAGTATTTT.

This rearrangement joins TRBV29-1 to TRBJ2-2; 8 bases are a match to TRBD1. The CDR3 extends over 14 amino acids. CDR1 is SQVTM and CDR2 is ANQGSEA in the germline V gene. The J segment lost 0 bases and the V segment lost 4 bases, leaving 1 base of the junction unmatched. The CDR3 loop reads CSVGTGTNTGELFF. The CDR3 DNA reads as TGCAGCGTTGGGACAGGGACGAACACCGGGGAGCTGTTTTTT.

The table lists this clonotype with a count of one. V usage is TRBV29-1 and J usage is TRBJ1-2; possible D gene TRBD1, 6 bases. V lost 3 bases and J lost 4, with 9 bases in between. In germline, CDR1 is SQVTM, CDR2 ANQGSEA. This CDR3 is built from 12 residues. CDR3 region: CSVEAGAYGYTF. CDR3 nucleotide sequence: TGCAGCGTTGAGGCAGGGGCCTATGGCTACACCTTC.

The chain uses TRBV6-2 or TRBV6-3 and TRBJ2-5; no reliable D call. Germline V gene data show CDR1 as MNHEY and CDR2 as SVGEGT. This CDR3 spans 14 amino acids. The ends were cut back, 0 bases at V and 5 bases at J, with 10 bases in the middle. Written as DNA, the CDR3 is TGTGCCAGCAGTTACTCCTCCGTCATTGAGACCCAGTACTTC. Translated: CASSYSSVIETQYF.

The chain employs TRBV2 and TRBJ2-4; no reliable D call. Trimming took off 4 bases at V and 15 bases at J, with 13 bases between the two ends. The CDR3 runs to 11 residues. From germline, CDR1 is SNHLY and CDR2 FYNNEI. CDR3 sequence: CASSASGRRYF. In DNA, the CDR3 is TGTGCCAGCAGTGCTTCCGGCAGGCGGTACTTC. The full variable domain, its missing parts supplied by reference TRBV2 and TRBJ2-4, is EPEVTQTPSHQVTQMGQEVILRCVPISNHLYFYWYRQILGQKVEFLVSFYNNEISEKSEIFDDQFSVERPDGSNFTLKIRSTKLEDSAMYFCASSASGRRYFGAGTRLSVL.

V usage is TRBV6-5 and J usage is TRBJ2-7; TRBD1 aligns across 7 bases. The V gene's germline CDR1 is MNHEY and CDR2 SVGAGI. The CDR3 is made up of 16 amino acids. Losses at the gene ends were 5 bases for V and 7 bases for J; bases not matched to a gene: 17. This CDR3 is CASSLSPLKQGWEQYF. CDR3 DNA sequence: TGTGCCAGCAGTCTTAGCCCACTCAAACAGGGGTGGGAGCAGTACTTC.

The chain carries TRBV7-3 and TRBJ2-4; 14 nucleotides align to TRBD2. V lost 0 bases to trimming and J lost 13 bases; unmatched junction nucleotides: 8. Per germline, CDR1 SGHTA and CDR2 FQGTGA. The CDR3 is 16 residues long. CDR3 loop: CASSLTPRLAGGHQYF. In DNA form, the CDR3 reads TGTGCCAGCAGCTTAACCCCGAGACTAGCGGGAGGGCACCAGTACTTC.

The chain recombines TRBV29-1 with TRBJ2-4; possibly TRBD2 for D (5 bases). The germline CDR1 and CDR2 sequences are SQVTM and ANQGSEA. The V end was cut by 4 bases, the J end by 12 bases, with 10 bases between. The CDR3 contains 10 residues. The CDR3 DNA follows: TGCAGCGTTGTGGAGGCAGATCAGTACTTC. Translation gives CSVVEADQYF.